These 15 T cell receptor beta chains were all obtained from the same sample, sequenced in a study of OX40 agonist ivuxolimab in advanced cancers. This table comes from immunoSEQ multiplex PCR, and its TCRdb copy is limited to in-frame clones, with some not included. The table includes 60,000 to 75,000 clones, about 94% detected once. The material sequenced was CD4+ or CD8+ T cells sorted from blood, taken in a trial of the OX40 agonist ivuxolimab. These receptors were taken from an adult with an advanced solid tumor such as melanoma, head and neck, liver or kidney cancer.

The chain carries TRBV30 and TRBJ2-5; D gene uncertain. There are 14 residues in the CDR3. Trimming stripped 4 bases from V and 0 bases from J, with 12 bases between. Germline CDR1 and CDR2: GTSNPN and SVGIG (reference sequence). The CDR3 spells CAWTGSSDQETQYF. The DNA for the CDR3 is TGTGCCTGGACCGGGTCGTCAGACCAAGAGACCCAGTACTTC.

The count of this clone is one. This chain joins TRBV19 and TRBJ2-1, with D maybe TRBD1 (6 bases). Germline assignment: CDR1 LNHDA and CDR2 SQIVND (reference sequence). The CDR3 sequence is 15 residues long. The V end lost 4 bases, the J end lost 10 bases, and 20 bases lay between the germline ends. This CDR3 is CASSTFGLSGAEQFF. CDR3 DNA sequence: TGTGCCAGTAGTACGTTTGGTTTGTCAGGGGCCGAGCAGTTCTTC.

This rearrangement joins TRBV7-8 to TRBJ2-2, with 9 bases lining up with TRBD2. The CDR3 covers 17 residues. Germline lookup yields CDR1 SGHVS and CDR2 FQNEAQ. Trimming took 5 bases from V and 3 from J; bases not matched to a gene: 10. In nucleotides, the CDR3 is TGTGCCAGCAGCCAACCGGTATTAGCGGGAGACACCGGGGAGCTGTTTTTT. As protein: CASSQPVLAGDTGELFF.

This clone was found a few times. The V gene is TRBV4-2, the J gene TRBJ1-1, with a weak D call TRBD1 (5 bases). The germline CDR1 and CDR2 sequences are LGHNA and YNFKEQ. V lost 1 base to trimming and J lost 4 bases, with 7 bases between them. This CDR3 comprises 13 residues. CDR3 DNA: TGTGCCAGCAGCCAAGCAGGGACCACTGAAGCTTTCTTT. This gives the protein CASSQAGTTEAFF.

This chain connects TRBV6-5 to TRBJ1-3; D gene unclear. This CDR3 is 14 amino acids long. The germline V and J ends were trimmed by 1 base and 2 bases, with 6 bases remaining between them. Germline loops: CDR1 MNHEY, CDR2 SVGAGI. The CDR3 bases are TGTGCCAGCAGTTACTTCCCGACTGGAAACACCATATATTTT. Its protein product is CASSYFPTGNTIYF.

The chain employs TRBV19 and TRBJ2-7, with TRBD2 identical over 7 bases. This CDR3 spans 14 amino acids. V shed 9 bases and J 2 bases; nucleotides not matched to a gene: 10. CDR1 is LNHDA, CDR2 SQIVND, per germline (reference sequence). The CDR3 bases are TGTGCCAGCTCCGGCAGCGGGACTCCCTACGAGCAGTACTTC. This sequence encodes CASSGSGTPYEQYF.

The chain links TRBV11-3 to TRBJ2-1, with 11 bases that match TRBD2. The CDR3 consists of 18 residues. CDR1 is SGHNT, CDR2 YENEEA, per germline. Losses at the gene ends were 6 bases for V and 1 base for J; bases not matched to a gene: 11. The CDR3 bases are TGTGCCAGCAGTTCCTATAGCGGGAGGGCCATATCCTACAATGAGCAGTTCTTC. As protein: CASSSYSGRAISYNEQFF. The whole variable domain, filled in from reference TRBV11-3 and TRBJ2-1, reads EAGVVQSPRYKIIEKKQPVAFWCNPISGHNTLYWYLQNLGQGPELLIRYENEEAVDDSQLPKDRFSAERLKGVDSTLKIQPAELGDSAVYLCASSSYSGRAISYNEQFFGPGTRLTVL.

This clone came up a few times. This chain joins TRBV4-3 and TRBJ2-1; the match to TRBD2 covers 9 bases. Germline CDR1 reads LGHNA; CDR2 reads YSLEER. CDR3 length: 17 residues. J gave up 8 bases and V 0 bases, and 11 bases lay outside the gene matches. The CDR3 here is CASSQEAGSGRIYEQFF. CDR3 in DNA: TGCGCCAGCAGCCAAGAAGCGGGTAGCGGGAGAATCTATGAGCAGTTCTTC.

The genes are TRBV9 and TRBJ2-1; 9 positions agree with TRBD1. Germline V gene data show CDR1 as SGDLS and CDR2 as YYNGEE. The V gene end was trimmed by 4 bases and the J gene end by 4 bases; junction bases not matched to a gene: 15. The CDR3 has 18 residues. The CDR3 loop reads CASSSRDRVVGLYNEQFF. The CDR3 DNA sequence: TGTGCCAGCAGCTCTCGGGACAGGGTCGTGGGTTTGTACAATGAGCAGTTCTTC. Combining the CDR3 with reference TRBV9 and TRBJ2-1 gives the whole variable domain DSGVTQTPKHLITATGQRVTLRCSPRSGDLSVYWYQQSLDQGLQFLIQYYNGEERAKGNILERFSAQQFPDLHSELNLSSLELGDSALYFCASSSRDRVVGLYNEQFFGPGTRLTVL.

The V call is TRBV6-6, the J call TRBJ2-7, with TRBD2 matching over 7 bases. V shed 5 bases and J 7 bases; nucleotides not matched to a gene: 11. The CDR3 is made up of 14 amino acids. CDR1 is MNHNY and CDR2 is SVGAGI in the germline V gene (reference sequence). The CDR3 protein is CASSPAGNLGEQYF. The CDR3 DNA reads TGTGCCAGCAGTCCAGCGGGGAATTTAGGGGAGCAGTACTTC.

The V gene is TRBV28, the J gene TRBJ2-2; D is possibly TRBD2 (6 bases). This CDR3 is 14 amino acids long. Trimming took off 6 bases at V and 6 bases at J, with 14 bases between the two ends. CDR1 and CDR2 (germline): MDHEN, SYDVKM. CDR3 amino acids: CASRGSGDPGELFF. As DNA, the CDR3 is TGTGCCAGCAGGGGCTCGGGGGACCCCGGGGAGCTGTTTTTT.

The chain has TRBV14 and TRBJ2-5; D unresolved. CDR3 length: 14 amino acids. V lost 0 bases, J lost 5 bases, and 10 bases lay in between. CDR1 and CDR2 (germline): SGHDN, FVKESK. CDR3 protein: CASSQDQRWETQYF. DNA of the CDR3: TGTGCCAGCAGCCAAGACCAGCGTTGGGAGACCCAGTACTTC.

Here the CDR3 reads CAWSVSGGYGYTF. The DNA of the CDR3 is TGTGCCTGGAGTGTATCAGGGGGCTATGGCTACACCTTC. This chain uses TRBV30 with TRBJ1-2; 7 bases agree with TRBD1. This CDR3 has 13 amino acids. Germline assignment: CDR1 GTSNPN and CDR2 SVGIG (reference sequence). V shed 0 bases and J 4 bases; nucleotides not matched to a gene: 2.

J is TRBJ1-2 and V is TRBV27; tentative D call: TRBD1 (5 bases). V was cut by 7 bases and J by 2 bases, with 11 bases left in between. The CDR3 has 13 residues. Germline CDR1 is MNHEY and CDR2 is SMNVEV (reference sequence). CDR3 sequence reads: CASKGEANYGYTF. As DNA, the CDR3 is TGTGCCAGCAAAGGGGAAGCAAACTATGGCTACACCTTC.

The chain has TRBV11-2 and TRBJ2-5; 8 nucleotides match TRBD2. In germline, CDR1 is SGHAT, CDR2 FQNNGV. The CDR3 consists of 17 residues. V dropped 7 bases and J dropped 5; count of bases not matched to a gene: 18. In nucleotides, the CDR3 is TGTGCCAGCACTCCCTCGTGGGGACTAGGGGTGAGGGAGACCCAGTACTTC. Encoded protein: CASTPSWGLGVRETQYF.